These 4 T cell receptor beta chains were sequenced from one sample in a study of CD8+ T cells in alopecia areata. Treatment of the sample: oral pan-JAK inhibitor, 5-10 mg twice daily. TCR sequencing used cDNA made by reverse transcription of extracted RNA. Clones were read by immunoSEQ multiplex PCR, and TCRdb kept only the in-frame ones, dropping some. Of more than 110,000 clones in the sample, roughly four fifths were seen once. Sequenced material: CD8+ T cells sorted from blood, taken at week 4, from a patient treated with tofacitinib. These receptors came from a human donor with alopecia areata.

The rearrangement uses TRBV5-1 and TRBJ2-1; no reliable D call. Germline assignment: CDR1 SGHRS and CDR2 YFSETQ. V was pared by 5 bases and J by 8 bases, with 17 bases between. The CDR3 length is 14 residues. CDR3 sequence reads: CASSPRRLDDEQFF. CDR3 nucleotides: TGCGCCAGCAGTCCACGCAGGCTAGACGATGAGCAGTTCTTC. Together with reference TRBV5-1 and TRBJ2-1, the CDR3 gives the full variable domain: KAGVTQTPRYLIKTRGQQVTLSCSPISGHRSVSWYQQTPGQGLQFLFEYFSETQRNKGNFPGRFSGRQFSNSRSEMNVSTLELGDSALYLCASSPRRLDDEQFFGPGTRLTVL.

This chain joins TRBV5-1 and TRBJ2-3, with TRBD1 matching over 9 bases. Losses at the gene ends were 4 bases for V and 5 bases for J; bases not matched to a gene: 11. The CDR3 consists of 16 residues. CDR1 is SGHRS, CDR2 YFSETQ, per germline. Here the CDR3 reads CASSPGTGGAGDTQYF. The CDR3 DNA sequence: TGCGCCAGCAGCCCCGGAACAGGGGGCGCGGGAGATACGCAGTATTTT.

The CDR3 spells CASSSGTSTGELFF. CDR3 nucleotide sequence: TGTGCCAGCAGCTCCGGGACTTCCACCGGGGAGCTGTTTTTT. The genes are TRBV7-6 and TRBJ2-2, with D perhaps TRBD2 (6 bases). CDR3 size: 14 residues. The V end was cut by 4 bases, the J end by 4 bases, with 10 bases between. The V gene's germline CDR1 is SGHVS and CDR2 FNYEAQ.

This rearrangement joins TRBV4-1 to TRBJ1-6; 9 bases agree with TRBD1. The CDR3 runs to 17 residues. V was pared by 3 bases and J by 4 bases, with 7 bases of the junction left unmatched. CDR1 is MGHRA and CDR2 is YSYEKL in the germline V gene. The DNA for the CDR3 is TGCGCCAGCAGCCATGCCGACAGGGGGGGATATAATTCACCCCTCCACTTT. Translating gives CASSHADRGGYNSPLHF.